Each of the 6 T cell receptor beta chains below was sequenced from the same sample in a study of cytomegalovirus exposure and HLA in healthy donors. PCR amplification relied on 60 Vbeta primers (plus 13 Jbeta primers). Clones were read by immunoSEQ multiplex PCR, and TCRdb kept only the in-frame ones, dropping some. The sample records about 130,000 clones, about 80% being singletons. Material: PBMCs. The receptors were sampled from a woman aged 45-65 years in good health and CMV-seronegative.

The chain has TRBV12-5 and TRBJ2-7; 7 nucleotides agree with TRBD1. The junction had 8 bases not matched to a gene; V was cut back by 5 bases and J by 7 bases. The CDR3 runs to 13 residues. Germline CDR1 reads LGHNT; CDR2 reads FRNRAP. CDR3 amino acids: CASGLGQDSEQYV. The CDR3, as DNA: TGTGCTAGTGGTCTAGGACAGGACTCGGAGCAGTACGTC.

The chain joins TRBV27 to TRBJ2-7; 10 nucleotides line up with TRBD2. V shed 6 bases and J 6 bases; nucleotides not matched to a gene: 5. The CDR3 sequence is 13 residues long. CDR1 is MNHEY, CDR2 SMNVEV, per germline (reference sequence). CDR3 protein: CASRASGRGEQYV. CDR3 DNA: TGTGCCAGCAGGGCTAGCGGGAGAGGCGAGCAGTACGTC.

The chain carries TRBV2 and TRBJ2-3; tentatively, D is TRBD2 (6 bases). The V end lost 6 bases, the J end lost 0 bases, and 10 bases lay between the germline ends. The CDR3 runs 14 residues. The germline V gene encodes CDR1 SNHLY and CDR2 FYNNEI. The CDR3 DNA follows: TGTGCCAGCAGATCCGGGACTAGCACAGATACGCAGTATTTT. Translated: CASRSGTSTDTQYF.

This chain joins TRBV7-2 and TRBJ2-3; 9 nucleotides align to TRBD2. This CDR3 region has 17 residues. The V segment lost 0 bases and the J segment 4 bases; nucleotides outside the gene matches: 8. Germline CDR1 and CDR2: SGHTA and FQGNSA. The chain's CDR3 is CASSLARSSGKADTQYF. In DNA, the CDR3 is TGTGCCAGCAGCTTAGCGAGGTCTAGCGGGAAGGCAGATACGCAGTATTTT. Using reference TRBV7-2 and TRBJ2-3 for the parts outside the CDR3, the full variable domain is GAGVSQSPSNKVTEKGKDVELRCDPISGHTALYWYRQSLGQGLEFLIYFQGNSAPDKSGLPSDRFSAERTGGSVSTLTIQRTQQEDSAVYLCASSLARSSGKADTQYFGPGTRLTVL.

This clone showed up just a few times. This chain links TRBV7-2 with TRBJ2-1; 9 bases match TRBD1. V trimming: 7 bases; J trimming: 3 bases; junction bases outside the gene matches: 7. The CDR3 contains 15 residues. Germline V gene data show CDR1 as SGHTA and CDR2 as FQGNSA. The CDR3 nucleotides read TGTGCCAGCACCAAGGGACAGGGATTCTACAATGAGCAGTTCTTC. This codes for CASTKGQGFYNEQFF.

V usage is TRBV5-1 and J usage is TRBJ1-4; D remains unclear. Looked up from germline, CDR1 is SGHRS and CDR2 is YFSETQ. V was shortened by 2 bases and J by 6 bases, with 14 bases between the two germline ends. The CDR3 totals 15 residues. DNA of the CDR3: TGCGCCAGCAGCTTTCTTAGCCCGCGGGATGAAAAACTGTTTTTT. Translating it yields CASSFLSPRDEKLFF.